This entry lists 5 T cell receptor delta chains sequenced from one sample in a study of gammadelta T cells in human blood. TCRdb used CATT to re-call clones from the RT-PCR reads. Among roughly 1,100 delta-chain clones listed, 1.5% to 2% were seen once. Sequencing used non-Vgamma9Vdelta2 gamma-delta T cells from adult blood. The receptors stem from a human donor.

In regard to this clone: This sequence is one base from a far larger clone and is likely a read error. In the same sample, other DNA sequences code for this CDR3. This chain links TRDV1 with TRDJ1; 12 bases align to TRDD3. The CDR3 has 26 residues. Germline loops: CDR1 TSWWSYY, CDR2 QGS. The ends lost 2 bases at V and 0 bases at J; junction bases unmatched: 31. This CDR3 reads CALGEVAGPFRGQGWGIRCYTDKLIF. CDR3 nucleotide sequence: TGTGCTCTTGGGGAAGTTGCGGGCCCTTTTCGCGGACAGGGCTGGGGGATACGCTGCTACACCGATAAACTCATCTTT.

By its share, this clone is large. The chain employs TRAV29/DV5 and TRDJ1; TRDD3 agrees at 11 bases. J gave up 5 bases and V 0 bases, and 18 bases lay outside the gene matches. The CDR3 is 19 amino acids. CDR1 NSMFDY and CDR2 ISSIKDK come from the germline V gene. CDR3 protein: CAASARDGGYVLPGDKLIF. CDR3 nucleotide sequence: TGTGCAGCAAGCGCCCGTGATGGGGGATACGTACTCCCAGGAGATAAACTCATCTTT. Based on the CDR3 plus reference TRAV29/DV5 and TRDJ1, the full variable domain is DQQVKQNSPSLSVQEGRISILNCDYTNSMFDYFLWYKKYPAEGPTFLISISSIKDKNEDGRFTVFLNKSAKHLSLHIVPSQPGDSAVYFCAASARDGGYVLPGDKLIFGKGTRVTVEP.

This clone was picked up a small number of times. This likely came from a read error, as a far larger clone is one base away. The V and J genes are TRDV1 and TRDJ1, with D hard to call. CDR3 length equals 19 residues. Per germline, CDR1 TSWWSYY and CDR2 QGS. Trimming cost V 3 bases and J 0 bases, with 23 bases left between them. CDR3 region: CALGDYPTSALCHTDKLIF. The CDR3 DNA reads TGTGCTCTTGGGGATTATCCAACTTCAGCTCTGTGCCACACCGATAAACTCATCTTT.

In its sample, this clone ranks as large. This specimen includes other DNA sequences encoding the same CDR3. The chain carries TRDV1 and TRDJ1; TRDD2 matches at 9 bases. In germline, CDR1 is TSWWSYY, CDR2 QGS. The length of the CDR3 is 23 residues. The V segment lost 0 bases and the J segment 0 bases; nucleotides outside the gene matches: 23. This CDR3 reads CALGELGAPSYGWGKRYTDKLIF. As DNA, the CDR3 is TGTGCTCTTGGGGAACTAGGCGCTCCTTCCTACGGTTGGGGGAAGCGGTACACCGATAAACTCATCTTT.

A word on this clone: TCRdb assigns this DNA the protein of a much larger clone, which departs from its translation at residue 5; this likely reflects a read error, and the protein shown comes from translating the DNA. V is TRAV38-2/DV8 and J is TRDJ1; D not resolved. CDR3 length: 15 residues. CDR1 is TSESDYY, CDR2 QEAYKQQN, per germline. The V gene lost 7 bases and the J gene lost 3 bases, with 19 bases spanning the gap. The CDR3: CAYLSPPHYPDKLIF. DNA of the CDR3: TGTGCTTATCTTTCTCCCCCTCACTACCCCGATAAACTCATCTTT.